These 9 T cell receptor beta chains share one sample of origin, sequenced in a study of cytomegalovirus exposure and HLA in healthy donors. The PCR ran on 60 Vbeta and 13 Jbeta primers. Generated by immunoSEQ multiplex PCR, the TCRdb table keeps only in-frame clones and is missing some. This sample yields over 150,000 clones, of which 79% are seen a single time; around 7.2% belongs to the top ten. The sequenced material came from PBMCs. The receptors were sampled from a man aged 30 to 45 in good health and CMV-seropositive.

The chain joins TRBV9 to TRBJ2-5; the D gene is possibly TRBD2 (6 bases). The V end lost 0 bases, the J end lost 3 bases, and 12 bases lay between the germline ends. The CDR3 runs 15 residues. CDR1 and CDR2 (germline): SGDLS, YYNGEE. This CDR3 reads CASSVGGGSKETQYF. CDR3 in DNA: TGTGCCAGCAGCGTAGGAGGAGGGAGTAAAGAGACCCAGTACTTC.

The chain couples TRBV9 to TRBJ2-1; 7 bases fit TRBD1. This CDR3 contains 16 residues. J gave up 7 bases and V 2 bases, and 12 bases lay outside the gene matches. In germline, CDR1 is SGDLS, CDR2 YYNGEE. DNA for the CDR3: TGTGCCAGCAGCGTCGAAGAGGGGGCGGTCAAGAATGAGCAGTTCTTC. Translated: CASSVEEGAVKNEQFF.

This chain joins TRBV12-5 and TRBJ2-1; the D gene is possibly TRBD2 (5 bases). V was shortened by 0 bases and J by 0 bases, with 6 bases between the two germline ends. Germline V gene data show CDR1 as LGHNT and CDR2 as FRNRAP. The CDR3 is 15 residues long. The CDR3 region has the DNA TGTGCTAGTGGTTTGGTAGGGAGCTCCTACAATGAGCAGTTCTTC. Translated, it gives CASGLVGSSYNEQFF.

The chain uses TRBV5-6 and TRBJ2-7; 13 bases fit TRBD2. This CDR3 comprises 15 residues. J gave up 6 bases and V 4 bases, and 7 bases lay outside the gene matches. CDR1 is SGHDT and CDR2 is YYEEEE in the germline V gene. The CDR3 DNA reads as TGTGCCAGCAGCGTCGGACTAGCGGGGGCCGTCGAGCAGTACTTC. Protein product: CASSVGLAGAVEQYF.

A note on this clone: The same CDR3 can be traced to other DNA sequences in this sample. V and J are TRBV4-3 and TRBJ1-1, with a tentative D call TRBD1 (5 bases). Germline lookup yields CDR1 LGHNA and CDR2 YSLEER. CDR3 length: 13 residues. V was trimmed by 2 bases and J by 2 bases, leaving 6 bases between them. CDR3 amino acids: CASSQTGNTEAFF. The DNA of the CDR3 is TGCGCCAGCAGCCAAACAGGAAACACTGAAGCTTTCTTT.

This clone was recorded once. The chain is built from TRBV7-8 and TRBJ2-5; 9 bases map to TRBD1. Trimming at V came to 3 bases and at J to 5 bases, leaving 13 bases not matched to a gene. Per the germline V gene, CDR1 is SGHVS and CDR2 is FQNEAQ. This CDR3 spans 17 amino acids. The CDR3 coding sequence is TGTGCCAGCAGCTTGTTTTCGGGACAGGGCCGGTCGGAGACCCAGTACTTC. Translated: CASSLFSGQGRSETQYF.

Comments on this clone: One junction end does not reproduce the germline sequence, and a read error may be involved. Distinct nucleotide sequences in the sample also encode this CDR3. V usage is TRBV5-6 and J usage is TRBJ1-2; tentative D call: TRBD1 (6 bases). Germline V gene lookup returns CDR1 SGHDT and CDR2 YYEEEE. The CDR3 runs to 14 residues. CDR3 amino acids: CASRPGHFFPGYTF. CDR3 DNA: TGTGCCAGCAGGCCGGGACATTTCTTTCCTGGCTACACCTTT.

The chain combines TRBV15 with TRBJ2-1; 7 bases fit TRBD2. In germline, CDR1 is LNHNV, CDR2 YYDKDF (reference sequence). The CDR3 is 11 amino acids. V lost 8 bases and J lost 10; bases outside the gene matches: 5. CDR3 sequence reads: CATRVGGEQFF. CDR3 DNA sequence: TGTGCCACCCGGGTGGGAGGGGAGCAGTTCTTC.

V usage is TRBV27 and J usage is TRBJ2-2; 11 bases fit TRBD2. With V trimmed by 6 bases and J by 2 bases, 2 bases remained unmatched. Germline values: CDR1 MNHEY, CDR2 SMNVEV (reference sequence). This CDR3 spans 15 amino acids. CDR3 DNA sequence: TGTGCCAGCAGGCTAGCGGGAGGAAACACCGGGGAGCTGTTTTTT. It translates to CASRLAGGNTGELFF.